This T cell receptor (beta chain) was recorded in a study of T cell responses to AZD1222 COVID-19 vaccine. Study-level results: Within unmutated variant regions lay the reported targets of nearly half of spike-specific TCRs. White British ancestry dominated among donors, who included more females, and clonal diversity was possibly underestimated.

The CDR3 runs 13 residues. The V and J ends lost 0 bases and 1 base respectively, with 4 bases between them. CDR1 is SGHRS and CDR2 is YFSETQ in the germline V gene. Concerning this clone: The antigen is not known.

Assay used: immunoSEQ multiplex PCR; TCRdb lists only in-frame clones, some missing. The sample holds about 130,000 clones, 80% to 95% seen once. The chain links TRBV5-1 to TRBJ2-5; D call uncertain. Sequencing used peripheral blood, obtained on day 0 of AZD1222 vaccination. This clonotype was sampled from an adult in good health. Written as DNA, the CDR3 is TGCGCCAGCAGCTTGGGGGCCCAAGAGACCCAGTACTTC. This sequence encodes CASSLGAQETQYF.